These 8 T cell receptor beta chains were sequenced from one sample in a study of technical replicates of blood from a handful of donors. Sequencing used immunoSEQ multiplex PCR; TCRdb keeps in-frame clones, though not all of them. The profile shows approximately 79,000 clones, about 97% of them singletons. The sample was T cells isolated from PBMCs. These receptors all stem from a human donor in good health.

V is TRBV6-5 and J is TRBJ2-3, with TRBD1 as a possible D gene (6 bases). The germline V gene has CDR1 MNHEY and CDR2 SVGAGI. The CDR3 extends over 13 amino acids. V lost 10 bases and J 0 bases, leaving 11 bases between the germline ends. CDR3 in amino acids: CATGDLSTDTQYF. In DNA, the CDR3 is TGTGCCACAGGGGATTTGAGCACAGATACGCAGTATTTT.

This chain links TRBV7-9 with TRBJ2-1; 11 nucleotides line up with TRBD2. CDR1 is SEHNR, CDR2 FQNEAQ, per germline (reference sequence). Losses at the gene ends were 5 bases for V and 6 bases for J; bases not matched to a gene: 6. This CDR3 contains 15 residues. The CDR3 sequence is CASSNSGRASNEQFF. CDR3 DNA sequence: TGTGCCAGCAGCAATAGCGGGAGGGCCTCCAATGAGCAGTTCTTC.

The CDR3 here is CAISASRSNEKLFF. The CDR3 region has the DNA TGTGCCATCAGTGCGTCCCGGTCTAATGAAAAACTGTTTTTT. The rearrangement joins TRBV10-3 to TRBJ1-4; D is unresolved. The CDR3 spans 14 residues. Between the trimmed V and J ends, which lost 4 bases and 3 bases, there was a span of 9 bases. Germline assignment: CDR1 ENHRY and CDR2 SYGVKD.

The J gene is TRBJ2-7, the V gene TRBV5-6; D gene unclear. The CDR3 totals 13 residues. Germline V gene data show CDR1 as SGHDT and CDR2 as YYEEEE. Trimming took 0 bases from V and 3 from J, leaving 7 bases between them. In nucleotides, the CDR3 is TGTGCCAGCAGCTTGGGTCACAGCTACGAGCAGTACTTC. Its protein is CASSLGHSYEQYF.

CDR3 residues: CASRIHGDRGYNEQFF. DNA of the CDR3: TGTGCCAGCAGGATACACGGAGACCGGGGATACAATGAGCAGTTCTTC. V and J are TRBV27 and TRBJ2-1; the D gene is possibly TRBD2 (5 bases). Germline lookup yields CDR1 MNHEY and CDR2 SMNVEV (reference sequence). The length of the CDR3 is 16 residues. Trimming removed 6 bases from V and 4 bases from J, with 19 bases in between.

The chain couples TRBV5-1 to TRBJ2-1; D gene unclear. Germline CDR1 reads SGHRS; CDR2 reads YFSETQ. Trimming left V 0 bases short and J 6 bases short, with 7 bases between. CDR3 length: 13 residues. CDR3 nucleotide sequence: TGCGCCAGCAGCTTGGACCGAGGCAATGAGCAGTTCTTC. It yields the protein CASSLDRGNEQFF.

This chain's CDR3 is CATTALADTQYF. The CDR3 bases are TGTGCCACGACAGCTCTGGCAGATACGCAGTATTTT. This chain uses TRBV9 with TRBJ2-3; perhaps TRBD1 as D (5 bases). Germline lookup yields CDR1 SGDLS and CDR2 YYNGEE. V gave up 9 bases and J gave up 4 bases, with 12 bases separating them. CDR3 length: 12 amino acids. Full variable domain (missing parts from reference TRBV9 and TRBJ2-3): DSGVTQTPKHLITATGQRVTLRCSPRSGDLSVYWYQQSLDQGLQFLIQYYNGEERAKGNILERFSAQQFPDLHSELNLSSLELGDSALYFCATTALADTQYFGPGTRLTVL.

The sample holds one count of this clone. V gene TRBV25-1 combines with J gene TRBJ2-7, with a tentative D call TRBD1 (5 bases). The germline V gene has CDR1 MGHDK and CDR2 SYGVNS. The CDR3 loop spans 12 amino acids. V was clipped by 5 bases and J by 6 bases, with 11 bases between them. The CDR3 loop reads CASSPKGVEQYF. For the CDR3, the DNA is TGTGCCAGCAGTCCCAAAGGGGTCGAGCAGTACTTC.